These 30 T cell receptor beta chains were sequenced from one sample in a study of T-cell memory formation after mild COVID-19 (dated by TCRdb to the early 2020s). The library was obtained by 5' RACE. TCRdb names Illumina NovaSeq 6000 as the instrument used. TCRdb reprocessing: public reads trimmed at Q25 with fastp, clones called with MiXCR, in-frame beta chains kept. CDR3 protein duplicates are merged, each entry listing the most common genes and DNA. The table for this sample lists about 610,000 distinct CDR3 sequences; 15% to 20% of them were counted only once. Clones ranked in the top ten supply roughly 8% of the sample. Sequencing was performed on PBMCs or a T cell subset sorted from them (not recorded which). Receptors originate from an adult woman who had mild COVID-19 (a few samples of this study predate the infection). The sample titles of this study are shuffled in the database, so cell type and time point are left out; the donor was told from shared clones.

This clonotype has just a few counts. The J gene is TRBJ2-7, the V gene TRBV29-1, with D perhaps TRBD1 (5 bases). The V and J ends lost 3 bases and 6 bases respectively, with 9 bases between them. Germline V gene lookup returns CDR1 SQVTM and CDR2 ANQGSEA. CDR3 length: 11 residues. The CDR3 here is CSVDIGAEQYF. In DNA form, the CDR3 reads TGCAGCGTTGATATTGGGGCCGAGCAGTACTTC.

The sample holds a few counts of this clonotype. This chain links TRBV20-1 with TRBJ2-7, with D uncertain. The V end was cut by 3 bases, the J end by 5 bases, with 14 bases between. Germline CDR1 is DFQATT and CDR2 is SNEGSKA (reference sequence). The CDR3 loop spans 13 amino acids. CDR3 in amino acids: CSASDSIGHEQYF. CDR3 coding DNA: TGCAGTGCTAGTGACTCGATCGGCCACGAGCAGTACTTC.

The rearrangement links TRBV13 to TRBJ2-4, with 7 bases that match TRBD1. Germline V gives CDR1 PRHDT, CDR2 FYEKMQ (reference sequence). V shed 5 bases and J 11 bases; nucleotides not matched to a gene: 12. The CDR3 contains 14 residues. Here the CDR3 DNA reads TGTGCCAGCAGCCCCCCGGGGACAGCATTTTTTCAGTACTTC. This translates into CASSPPGTAFFQYF.

There are many counts of this clonotype. The chain links TRBV7-9 to TRBJ2-1, with a tentative D call TRBD1 (6 bases). Trimming pared 8 bases from V and 9 bases from J, leaving 20 bases between. The CDR3 is made up of 14 amino acids. From germline, CDR1 is SEHNR and CDR2 FQNEAQ (reference sequence). CDR3 sequence (DNA): TGTGCCAGCCACTTAACCCAAGGGGGAACTGAGCAGTTCTTC. It translates to CASHLTQGGTEQFF.

The sample holds a few counts of this clonotype. The chain carries TRBV5-1 and TRBJ2-7; 7 bases line up with TRBD1. V shed 4 bases, J shed 3 bases, and the junction held 10 bases outside the gene matches. Germline values: CDR1 SGHRS, CDR2 YFSETQ. This CDR3 comprises 15 residues. Here the CDR3 DNA reads TGCGCCAGCAGCGTGACGGGACAGCCCTTCTACGAGCAGTACTTC. This codes for CASSVTGQPFYEQYF.

This clonotype was counted only a few times. This chain joins TRBV5-1 and TRBJ1-6; 7 bases align to TRBD1. V lost 3 bases and J lost 7; bases outside the gene matches: 7. The CDR3 contains 15 residues. Germline V gene data show CDR1 as SGHRS and CDR2 as YFSETQ. CDR3 sequence (DNA): TGCGCCAGCAGCTACTCGGACAGGTCGAATTCACCCCTCCACTTT. As protein: CASSYSDRSNSPLHF.

This clonotype was seen more than once but under ten times. The V gene is TRBV12-3 or TRBV12-4, the J gene TRBJ1-1; no firm D call. Trimming took off 1 base at V and 8 bases at J, with 11 bases between the two ends. The length of the CDR3 is 13 residues. DNA for the CDR3: TGTGCCAGCAGTTTAGTGGGGATGAAAGAAGCTTTCTTT. It is translated as CASSLVGMKEAFF.

The J gene is TRBJ2-3, the V gene TRBV27, with TRBD2 as a possible D gene (5 bases). The CDR3 covers 15 residues. V was clipped by 4 bases and J by 6 bases, with 17 bases between them. Germline-derived CDR1 and CDR2 are MNHEY and SMNVEV (reference sequence). This CDR3 is CASSSLLGERDTQYF. CDR3 bases: TGTGCCAGCAGTTCCCTTCTCGGGGAGCGGGATACGCAGTATTTT.

The table lists this clonotype with a few counts. The junction differs from germline at one of its ends, possibly a read error. J is TRBJ2-7 and V is TRBV5-6; tentatively, D is TRBD1 or TRBD2 (6 bases each). From germline, CDR1 is SGHDT and CDR2 YYEEEE. The CDR3 spans 16 residues. The CDR3 is CASSRGRVALPYGQYF. The DNA of the CDR3 is TGTGCCAGCAGCCGGGGGCGGGTCGCCCTCCCCTACGGGCAGTACTTC.

This clonotype was counted a few times. This rearrangement joins TRBV5-4 to TRBJ2-7, with TRBD1 matching 7 bases. Losses at the gene ends were 0 bases for V and 6 bases for J; bases not matched to a gene: 9. The CDR3 extends over 15 amino acids. CDR1 and CDR2 from the germline V gene are SGHNT and YYREEE (reference sequence). The CDR3 coding sequence is TGTGCCAGCAGCTTGGGACAGGGCTCCTCTGCCGAGCAGTACTTC. This encodes CASSLGQGSSAEQYF.

This clonotype has at least ten counts. V and J are TRBV4-1 and TRBJ2-1; D is unresolved. CDR1 MGHRA and CDR2 YSYEKL come from the germline V gene. The V end lost 1 base, the J end lost 6 bases, and 13 bases lay between the germline ends. The CDR3 runs 15 residues. CDR3 nucleotide sequence: TGCGCCAGCAGCCAAGGGGTAGGGATCGGCAATGAGCAGTTCTTC. This encodes CASSQGVGIGNEQFF.

This clonotype was seen a handful of times. The V call is TRBV10-3, the J call TRBJ2-3; no definite D call. V gave up 0 bases and J gave up 4 bases, with 2 bases separating them. The CDR3 covers 12 residues. The germline gives CDR1 ENHRY, CDR2 SYGVKD. As DNA, the CDR3 is TGTGCCATCAGTGAGTCTTCAGATACGCAGTATTTT. Its protein product is CAISESSDTQYF.

This clonotype was detected only a few times. V and J are TRBV4-1 and TRBJ1-3; the D gene is possibly TRBD1 (5 bases). Trimming pared 0 bases from V and 1 base from J, leaving 10 bases between. Germline loops: CDR1 MGHRA, CDR2 YSYEKL. There are 16 residues in the CDR3. The CDR3 reads CASSQDGKGSGNTIYF. CDR3 in DNA: TGCGCCAGCAGCCAAGATGGTAAGGGGTCTGGAAACACCATATATTTT.

The CDR3 nucleotides are TGTGCCAGCAGTCCATCACGGCGGGAGTCCACCTACGAGCAGTACTTC. Protein: CASSPSRRESTYEQYF. The chain carries TRBV12-3 or TRBV12-4 and TRBJ2-7; 7 bases agree with TRBD2. This CDR3 contains 16 residues. V gave up 5 bases and J gave up 2 bases; unmatched junction bases: 12.

This clonotype showed up just a few times. This chain connects TRBV7-2 to TRBJ2-1, with D unresolved. CDR1 is SGHTA and CDR2 is FQGNSA in the germline V gene. V dropped 3 bases and J dropped 2 bases, with 5 bases sitting between them. The CDR3 is 13 residues long. The CDR3 protein is CASSFSTYNEQFF. DNA of the CDR3: TGTGCCAGCAGCTTCTCTACCTACAATGAGCAGTTCTTC.

The V gene is TRBV20-1, the J gene TRBJ2-7; a weak D match, TRBD1 (6 bases). CDR1 and CDR2 (germline): DFQATT, SNEGSKA (reference sequence). V was cut by 3 bases and J by 7 bases, with 22 bases left in between. This CDR3 region has 15 residues. The CDR3 nucleotides are TGCAGTGCTAGGGGGTCGGGACATAGCTACTGGGAGCAGTACTTC. Amino acid sequence: CSARGSGHSYWEQYF.

The chain couples TRBV12-3 or TRBV12-4 to TRBJ2-1; unclear D gene. The CDR3 is 12 residues long. Deletions cut 1 base from V and 13 bases from J, with 11 bases between. CDR3 amino acids: CASSLGGSLQFF. The CDR3 bases are TGTGCCAGCAGTTTAGGCGGTAGTTTACAGTTCTTC.

J is TRBJ2-5 and V is TRBV12-3 or TRBV12-4, with D tentatively TRBD2 (5 bases). V lost 5 bases and J lost 5, with 18 bases in between. CDR3 length: 15 amino acids. CDR3 DNA sequence: TGTGCCAGCAGTCCCGATGGGCTAGCCCACGAGACCCAGTACTTC. It is translated as CASSPDGLAHETQYF.

The CDR3 DNA reads as TGTGCCAGCAGCTTAGAACAGGGGGGAGGATTAAACGAGCAGTACTTC. It codes for CASSLEQGGGLNEQYF. The chain links TRBV7-9 to TRBJ2-7; TRBD1 matches at 8 bases. CDR3 length: 16 residues. The germline gives CDR1 SEHNR, CDR2 FQNEAQ (reference sequence). J gave up 5 bases and V 1 base, and 10 bases lay outside the gene matches.

The chain uses TRBV11-3 and TRBJ1-2, with D perhaps TRBD1 (5 bases). The CDR3 is 15 amino acids. Germline V lookup: CDR1 SGHNT, CDR2 YENEEA. The ends were cut back, 4 bases at V and 7 bases at J, with 19 bases in the middle. Here the CDR3 reads CASSSTEDRVRGYTF. In DNA form, the CDR3 reads TGTGCCAGCAGCTCGACAGAAGACCGGGTACGTGGCTACACCTTC.

The sample holds a few counts of this clonotype. The chain has TRBV7-9 and TRBJ1-4; 7 bases agree with TRBD1. This CDR3 is built from 15 residues. V lost 5 bases to trimming and J lost 4 bases; unmatched junction nucleotides: 7. Germline values: CDR1 SEHNR, CDR2 FQNEAQ (reference sequence). This CDR3 is CASSLGTAVNEKLFF. As DNA, the CDR3 is TGTGCCAGCAGCCTCGGGACAGCCGTTAATGAAAAACTGTTTTTT.

This clonotype was detected many times. The chain joins TRBV13 to TRBJ2-5; 11 nucleotides align to TRBD2. V trimming: 4 bases; J trimming: 2 bases; junction bases outside the gene matches: 6. The CDR3 is made up of 16 amino acids. The germline V gene encodes CDR1 PRHDT and CDR2 FYEKMQ (reference sequence). The CDR3 loop reads CASSSTSGGTQETQYF. CDR3 DNA sequence: TGTGCCAGCAGCTCTACTAGCGGGGGTACTCAAGAGACCCAGTACTTC.

Only a few counts were recorded for this clonotype. The genes are TRBV18 and TRBJ2-1; D gene unclear. This CDR3 region has 14 residues. The V gene lost 5 bases and the J gene lost 1 base, with 9 bases spanning the gap. Germline values: CDR1 KGHSH, CDR2 LQKENI. In nucleotides, the CDR3 is TGTGCCAGCTCAGGTACCAAATCCTACAATGAGCAGTTCTTC. Its translation: CASSGTKSYNEQFF.

This chain links TRBV5-1 with TRBJ2-3; TRBD2 matches 9 bases. Germline CDR1 and CDR2: SGHRS and YFSETQ. V dropped 4 bases and J dropped 1; count of bases not matched to a gene: 7. The CDR3 spans 16 residues. CDR3 nucleotide sequence: TGCGCCAGCAGCCGACTAGCGGTAGGCGGCACAGATACGCAGTATTTT. It encodes CASSRLAVGGTDTQYF.

The table lists this clonotype with a few counts. The chain employs TRBV5-1 and TRBJ2-3; D may be TRBD2 (6 bases). Trimming removed 0 bases at V and 2 bases at J, with 13 bases between. CDR3 size: 16 residues. Germline loops: CDR1 SGHRS, CDR2 YFSETQ. CDR3 bases: TGCGCCAGCAGCTTGGCTAGCGTGACTCCCACAGATACGCAGTATTTT. It is translated as CASSLASVTPTDTQYF.

The chain couples TRBV19 to TRBJ2-1; D not resolved. CDR3 length equals 11 residues. The V gene lost 1 base and the J gene lost 8 bases, with 3 bases spanning the gap. CDR1 and CDR2 (germline): LNHDA, SQIVND (reference sequence). The CDR3 loop reads CASSIGDEQFF. CDR3 sequence (DNA): TGTGCCAGTAGTATAGGCGATGAGCAGTTCTTC.

A few counts support this clonotype. The chain uses TRBV4-2 and TRBJ2-1, with TRBD1 matching over 11 bases. The germline gives CDR1 LGHNA, CDR2 YNFKEQ. This CDR3 contains 16 residues. V lost 0 bases to trimming and J lost 7 bases; unmatched junction nucleotides: 5. CDR3 DNA: TGTGCCAGCAGCCAAGATTGGACAGGGGGCGGGAATGAGCAGTTCTTC. Translated: CASSQDWTGGGNEQFF.

With regard to this clonotype: One end of the junction varies from germline; a read error may be responsible. The rearrangement links TRBV20-1 to TRBJ1-1, with 10 bases lining up with TRBD1. The CDR3 is 14 amino acids. The germline V gene encodes CDR1 DFQATT and CDR2 SNEGSKA (reference sequence). For the CDR3, the DNA is TGCAGTGCCAGGGACAGGGGCGCGAACACTGACGCTTTCTTT. Amino acids: CSARDRGANTDAFF.

In its sample, this clonotype was seen a few times. This chain links TRBV11-2 with TRBJ2-2; D is undetermined. The CDR3 sequence is 17 residues long. The germline V gene encodes CDR1 SGHAT and CDR2 FQNNGV. Trimming stripped 4 bases from V and 2 bases from J, with 17 bases between. The CDR3 nucleotides are TGTGCCAGCAGCTCCTTGGACGCCCCCGAAAACACCGGGGAGCTGTTTTTT. Its protein is CASSSLDAPENTGELFF.

The chain is built from TRBV7-2 and TRBJ2-1; 7 bases match TRBD2. The CDR3 totals 17 residues. J gave up 4 bases and V 2 bases, and 11 bases lay outside the gene matches. The germline CDR1 and CDR2 sequences are SGHTA and FQGNSA. The CDR3 loop reads CASSLSYPGGRYNEQFF. The CDR3 region has the DNA TGTGCCAGCAGCTTAAGCTATCCGGGAGGCCGATACAATGAGCAGTTCTTC.